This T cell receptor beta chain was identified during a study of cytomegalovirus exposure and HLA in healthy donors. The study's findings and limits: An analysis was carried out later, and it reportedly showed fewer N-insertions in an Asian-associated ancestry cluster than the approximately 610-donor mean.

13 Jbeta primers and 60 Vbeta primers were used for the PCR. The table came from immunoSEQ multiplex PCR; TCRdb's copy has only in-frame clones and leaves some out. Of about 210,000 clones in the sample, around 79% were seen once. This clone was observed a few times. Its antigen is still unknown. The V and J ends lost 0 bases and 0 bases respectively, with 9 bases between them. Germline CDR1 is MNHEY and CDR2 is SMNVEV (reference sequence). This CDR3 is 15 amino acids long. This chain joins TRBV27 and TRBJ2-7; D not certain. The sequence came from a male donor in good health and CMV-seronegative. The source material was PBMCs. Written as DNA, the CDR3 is TGTGCCAGCAGTTTATCTTACGCCAGCTCCTACGAGCAGTACTTC. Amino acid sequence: CASSLSYASSYEQYF.